Detailed here is one T cell receptor (beta chain). Its specificity is unknown. The record originates from a study of persistence of HIV-infected CD4 T cells. Study-wide findings and caveats: Compared with CD3/CD28-stimulated cells, CMV- and Gag-responding cells showed lower TCRbeta richness.

Sequencing used immunoSEQ version 4 in survey mode. Some clones are missing from TCRdb's copy, which holds only in-frame ones; the method was immunoSEQ multiplex PCR. The data show approximately 26,000 clones, with approximately 80% seen just once and around 0.81% held by the top ten. Stimulation used about 9.5 ug/mL lysate from CMV-infected fibroblasts. Memory cells lacking CD40L and CD69 with high CD45RO were sorted. Inclusion required CMV-positive serology and CD4+ counts above 400 cells/uL. The sequenced sample was CD4+ T cells sorted from PBMCs after roughly 19-hour stimulation, obtained from a patient who received antiretroviral therapy. This clonotype was obtained from an adult woman with HIV who was CMV-seropositive.

CDR3: CASSLMGDYNSPLHF. DNA for the CDR3: TGTGCCAGCAGCTTAATGGGGGACTATAATTCACCCCTCCACTTT. The rearrangement uses TRBV7-9 and TRBJ1-6; TRBD1 is a possible D gene (5 bases). Germline V CDR1 and CDR2: SEHNR, FQNEAQ (reference sequence). V was trimmed by 2 bases and J by 3 bases, leaving 8 bases between them. This CDR3 contains 15 residues.